The clone carrying this T cell receptor (beta chain) was seen more than once but under ten times. Its cognate antigen is unknown. Germline V gives CDR1 ENHRY, CDR2 SYGVKD. V lost 5 bases, J lost 5 bases, and 9 bases stayed unmatched. CDR3 length: 16 amino acids. This sample is part of a study of response to subunit inactivated influenza vaccine. Study results and limitations: The authors offered the suggestion that each seasonal influenza vaccination recruits few new T cells.

TCRdb re-called the RT-PCR reads through MiXCR, storing one row per CDR3 protein. The sample lists approximately 680,000 distinct CDR3 sequences; approximately 14% were seen once. The receptor was isolated from a man aged 45 to 65 who received an inactivated influenza vaccine. Sequencing was performed on PBMCs from blood, taken approximately 12 days after vaccination. The chain joins TRBV10-3 to TRBJ2-1; TRBD2 matches at 10 bases. In DNA form, the CDR3 reads TGTGCCATCAGTACCGAACGACTAGCGGGTCACAATGAGCAGTTCTTC. As protein: CAISTERLAGHNEQFF.